Detailed here is one T cell receptor beta chain. Its antigen is as yet unknown. This sample stems from a study of cytomegalovirus exposure and HLA in healthy donors. Broader study findings: Another analysis was done later, and it associated around 16,000 TCR beta sequences with HLA alleles at 0.05 false discovery rate. Analyzed later, most CMV-associated TCR beta chains appeared HLA-restricted.

Vbeta (60) and Jbeta (13) primers were used in the PCR. Clones were read by immunoSEQ multiplex PCR, and TCRdb kept only the in-frame ones, dropping some. The sample holds approximately 260,000 clones, over 90% seen once. Germline CDR1 is ENHRY and CDR2 is SYGVKD. This CDR3 spans 12 amino acids. V lost 8 bases, J lost 2 bases, and 2 bases stayed unmatched. The V and J genes are TRBV10-3 and TRBJ2-7; TRBD2 aligns across 8 bases. The sequencing sample was made of PBMCs. This TCR derives from a girl aged 2-10 years in good health and CMV-seronegative. The CDR3 DNA reads TGTGCCATCTCAGCGGGAGCCTACGAGCAGTACTTC. Translating gives CAISAGAYEQYF.